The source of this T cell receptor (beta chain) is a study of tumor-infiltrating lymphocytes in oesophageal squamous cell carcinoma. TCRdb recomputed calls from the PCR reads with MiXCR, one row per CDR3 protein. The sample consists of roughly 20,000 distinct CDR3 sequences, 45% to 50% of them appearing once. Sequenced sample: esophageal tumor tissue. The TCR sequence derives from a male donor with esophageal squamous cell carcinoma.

The CDR3 DNA reads TGTGCCAGCAGTTTGGGGGGGCGCAATGAGCAGTTCTTC. This translates into CASSLGGRNEQFF. This chain connects TRBV28 to TRBJ2-1; TRBD2 is a possible D gene (7 bases). The CDR3 runs to 13 residues. V shed 3 bases and J shed 6 bases, with 9 bases lying between them. Per germline, CDR1 MDHEN and CDR2 SYDVKM.